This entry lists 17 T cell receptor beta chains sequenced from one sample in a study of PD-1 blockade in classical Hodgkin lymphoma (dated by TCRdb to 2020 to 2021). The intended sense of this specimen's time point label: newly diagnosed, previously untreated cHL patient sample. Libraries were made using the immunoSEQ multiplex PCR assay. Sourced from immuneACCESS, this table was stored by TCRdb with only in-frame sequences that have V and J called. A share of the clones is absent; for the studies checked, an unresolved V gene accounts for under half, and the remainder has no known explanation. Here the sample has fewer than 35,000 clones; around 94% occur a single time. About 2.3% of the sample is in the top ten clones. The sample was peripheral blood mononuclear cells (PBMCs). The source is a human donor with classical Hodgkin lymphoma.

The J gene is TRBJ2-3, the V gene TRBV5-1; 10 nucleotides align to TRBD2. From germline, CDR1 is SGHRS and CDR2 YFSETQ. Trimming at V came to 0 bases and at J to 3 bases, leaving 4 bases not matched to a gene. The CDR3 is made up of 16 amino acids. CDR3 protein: CASSLVAGGGTDTQYF. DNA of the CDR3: TGCGCCAGCAGCTTGGTAGCGGGAGGAGGGACAGATACGCAGTATTTT. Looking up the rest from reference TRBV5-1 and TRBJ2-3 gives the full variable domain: KAGVTQTPRYLIKTRGQQVTLSCSPISGHRSVSWYQQTPGQGLQFLFEYFSETQRNKGNFPGRFSGRQFSNSRSEMNVSTLELGDSALYLCASSLVAGGGTDTQYFGPGTRLTVL.

CDR3 protein: CATSRDGGGVNTEAFF. Here the CDR3 DNA reads TGTGCCACCAGCAGAGATGGGGGAGGGGTGAACACTGAAGCTTTCTTT. The chain couples TRBV15 to TRBJ1-1, with a possible D match to TRBD1 (5 bases). The germline V gene encodes CDR1 LNHNV and CDR2 YYDKDF (reference sequence). The CDR3 totals 16 residues. The V end was cut by 0 bases, the J end by 0 bases, with 11 bases between.

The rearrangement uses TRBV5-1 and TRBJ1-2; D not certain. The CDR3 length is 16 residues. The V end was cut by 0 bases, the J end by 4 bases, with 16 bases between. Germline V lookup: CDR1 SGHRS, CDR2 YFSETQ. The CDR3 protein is CASSLGGSYRLYGYTF. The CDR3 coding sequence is TGCGCCAGCAGCTTGGGAGGCAGCTATCGTCTCTATGGCTACACCTTC.

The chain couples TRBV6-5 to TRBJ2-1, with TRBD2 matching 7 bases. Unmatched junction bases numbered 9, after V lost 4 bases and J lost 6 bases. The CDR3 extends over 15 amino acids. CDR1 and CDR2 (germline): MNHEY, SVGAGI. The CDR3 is CASSSLSGEANEQFF. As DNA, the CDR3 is TGTGCCAGCAGTTCCCTAAGCGGGGAGGCCAATGAGCAGTTCTTC.

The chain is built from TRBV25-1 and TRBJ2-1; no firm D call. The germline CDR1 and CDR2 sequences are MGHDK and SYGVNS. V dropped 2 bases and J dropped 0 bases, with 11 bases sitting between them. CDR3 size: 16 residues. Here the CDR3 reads CASSETSYSSYNEQFF. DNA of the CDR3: TGTGCCAGCAGTGAAACCAGCTATAGCTCCTACAATGAGCAGTTCTTC.

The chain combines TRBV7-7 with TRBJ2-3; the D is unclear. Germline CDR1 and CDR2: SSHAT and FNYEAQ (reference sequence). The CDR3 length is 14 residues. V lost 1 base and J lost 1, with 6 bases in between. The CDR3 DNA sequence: TGTGCCAGCAGCTTAGGACCGGGCACAGATACGCAGTATTTT. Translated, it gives CASSLGPGTDTQYF.

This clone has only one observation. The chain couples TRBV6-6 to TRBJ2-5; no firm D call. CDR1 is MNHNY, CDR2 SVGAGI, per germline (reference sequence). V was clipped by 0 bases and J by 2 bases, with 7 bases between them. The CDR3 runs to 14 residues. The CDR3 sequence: CASSYSSTQETQYF. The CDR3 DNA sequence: TGTGCCAGCAGTTACTCCAGTACTCAAGAGACCCAGTACTTC.

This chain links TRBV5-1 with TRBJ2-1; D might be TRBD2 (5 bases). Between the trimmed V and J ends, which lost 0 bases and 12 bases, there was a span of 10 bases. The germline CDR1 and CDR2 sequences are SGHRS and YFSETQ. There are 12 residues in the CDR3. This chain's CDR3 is CASSLEGRGQFF. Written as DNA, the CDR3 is TGCGCCAGCAGCTTGGAAGGGAGAGGGCAGTTCTTC.

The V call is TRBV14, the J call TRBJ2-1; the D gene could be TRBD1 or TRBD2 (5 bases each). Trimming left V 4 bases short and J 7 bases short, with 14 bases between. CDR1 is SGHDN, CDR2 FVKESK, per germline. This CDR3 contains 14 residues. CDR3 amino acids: CASSPTGWGNEQFF. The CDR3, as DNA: TGTGCCAGCAGCCCTACGGGGTGGGGGAATGAGCAGTTCTTC.

The CDR3 sequence: CASSLGQGAREAFF. The CDR3 DNA follows: TGTGCCAGCAGCTTGGGACAGGGGGCTCGTGAAGCTTTCTTT. This rearrangement joins TRBV7-2 to TRBJ1-1; the match to TRBD1 covers 12 bases. This CDR3 spans 14 amino acids. Trimming cost V 3 bases and J 7 bases; bases outside gene matches: 3. Germline CDR1 reads SGHTA; CDR2 reads FQGNSA.

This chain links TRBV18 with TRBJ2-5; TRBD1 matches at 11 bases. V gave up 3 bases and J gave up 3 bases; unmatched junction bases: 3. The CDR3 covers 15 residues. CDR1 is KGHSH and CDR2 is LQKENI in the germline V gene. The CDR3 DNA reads TGTGCCAGCTCACCTCCGGGACAGGGGGAAGAGACCCAGTACTTC. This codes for CASSPPGQGEETQYF.

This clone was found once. The DNA of the CDR3 is TGTGCCATCAGTGGGGGTGAGGGTGGCTACACCTTC. Protein sequence: CAISGGEGGYTF. J is TRBJ1-2 and V is TRBV10-3; no clear D gene. There are 12 residues in the CDR3. The germline V gene has CDR1 ENHRY and CDR2 SYGVKD. V was trimmed by 4 bases and J by 7 bases, leaving 10 bases between them.

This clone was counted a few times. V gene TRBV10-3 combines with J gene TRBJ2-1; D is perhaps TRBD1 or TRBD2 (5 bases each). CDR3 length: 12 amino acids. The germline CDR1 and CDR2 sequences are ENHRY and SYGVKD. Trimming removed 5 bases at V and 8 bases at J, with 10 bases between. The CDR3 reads CAISPGTDEQFF. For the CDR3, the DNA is TGTGCCATCAGTCCGGGGACCGATGAGCAGTTCTTC.

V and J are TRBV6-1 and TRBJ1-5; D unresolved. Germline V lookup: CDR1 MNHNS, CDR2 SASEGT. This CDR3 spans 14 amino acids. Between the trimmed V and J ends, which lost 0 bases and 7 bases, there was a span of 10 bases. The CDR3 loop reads CASSEAVYGQPQHF. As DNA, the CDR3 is TGTGCCAGCAGTGAAGCCGTCTACGGGCAGCCCCAGCATTTT.

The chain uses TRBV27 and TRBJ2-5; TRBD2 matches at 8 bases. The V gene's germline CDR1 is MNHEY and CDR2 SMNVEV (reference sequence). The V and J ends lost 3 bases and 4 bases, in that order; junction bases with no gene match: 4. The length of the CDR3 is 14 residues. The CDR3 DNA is TGTGCCAGCAGTTTCGGGACTAGAAGAGAGACCCAGTACTTC. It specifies CASSFGTRRETQYF.

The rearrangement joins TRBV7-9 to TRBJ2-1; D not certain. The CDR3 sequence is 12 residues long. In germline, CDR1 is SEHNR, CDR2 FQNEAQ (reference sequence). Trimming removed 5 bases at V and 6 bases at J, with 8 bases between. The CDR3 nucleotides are TGTGCCAGCAGCCGAGGTAGCAATGAGCAGTTCTTC. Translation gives CASSRGSNEQFF.

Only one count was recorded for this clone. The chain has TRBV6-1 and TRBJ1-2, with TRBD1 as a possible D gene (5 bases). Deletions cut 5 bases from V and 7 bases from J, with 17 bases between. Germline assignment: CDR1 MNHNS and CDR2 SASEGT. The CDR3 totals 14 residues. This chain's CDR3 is CASSIAGLDRGYTF. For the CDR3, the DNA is TGTGCCAGCAGTATTGCAGGGCTTGATCGTGGCTACACCTTC.